Below, 17 T cell receptor beta chains from the same sample are listed, as sequenced in a study of spatial heterogeneity in lung cancer. Their antigen targets remain unknown. Notes on the study in general: How many expanded intratumoral alpha and beta TCRs were present tracked the tumor mutation count, which was a count of nonsynonymous mutations.

TCRdb ran MiXCR on the 5' RACE reads and lists one entry per CDR3 protein. Altogether around 3,500 distinct CDR3 sequences are present, about a quarter being singletons, with the ten largest covering 14%. Noted time point: sample taken at primary tumor resection. Sequenced here: lung tumor tissue, sampled at surgery. The receptors originated from a male donor with early-stage non-small cell lung cancer.

In its sample, this clonotype ranks as medium-sized. The library was prepared for alpha chains; this beta chain is a stray read, so its frequency means little. The chain links TRBV18 to TRBJ2-3; no reliable D call. The CDR3 has 13 residues. The germline V gene has CDR1 KGHSH and CDR2 LQKENI. Trimming took off 3 bases at V and 0 bases at J, with 4 bases between the two ends. CDR3 protein: CASSPPSTDTQYF. The CDR3 bases are TGTGCCAGCTCACCCCCCAGCACAGATACGCAGTATTTT. The whole variable domain, filled in from reference TRBV18 and TRBJ2-3, reads NAGVMQNPRHLVRRRGQEARLRCSPMKGHSHVYWYRQLPEEGLKFMVYLQKENIIDESGMPKERFSAEFPKEGPSILRIQQVVRGDSAAYFCASSPPSTDTQYFGPGTRLTVL.

By share of the sample, this clonotype is medium-sized. This beta chain appears as a stray read in a library generated for alpha chains; its size is not informative. The chain employs TRBV5-1 and TRBJ2-5; 10 positions agree with TRBD1. There are 15 residues in the CDR3. Germline V lookup: CDR1 SGHRS, CDR2 YFSETQ. V dropped 2 bases and J dropped 1; count of bases not matched to a gene: 2. CDR3 loop: CASSFGQGGQETQYF. CDR3 sequence (DNA): TGCGCCAGCAGCTTCGGACAGGGGGGCCAAGAGACCCAGTACTTC.

In the case of this clonotype: This beta chain turned up in a library designed for alpha chains; as an off-target read, its abundance says little. The chain combines TRBV9 with TRBJ2-5; D may be TRBD1 (5 bases). Trimming took 4 bases from V and 3 from J, leaving 16 bases between them. From germline, CDR1 is SGDLS and CDR2 YYNGEE. The CDR3 consists of 15 residues. CDR3 DNA sequence: TGTGCCAGCAGCTTTGGTGGGGCCAGAGAAGAGACCCAGTACTTC. This sequence encodes CASSFGGAREETQYF. The complete variable domain, with remaining parts taken from reference TRBV9 and TRBJ2-5, reads DSGVTQTPKHLITATGQRVTLRCSPRSGDLSVYWYQQSLDQGLQFLIQYYNGEERAKGNILERFSAQQFPDLHSELNLSSLELGDSALYFCASSFGGAREETQYFGPGTRLLVL.

This clonotype has a handful of counts. This beta chain lies outside the target of a library built for alpha chains; its clone size means little. The CDR3 DNA follows: TGCGCCAGCAGCTTGAGATATTATAATTCACCCCTCCACTTT. Translating it yields CASSLRYYNSPLHF. The rearrangement joins TRBV5-1 to TRBJ1-6; D gene unclear. This CDR3 is 14 amino acids long. The V gene's germline CDR1 is SGHRS and CDR2 YFSETQ. The V and J ends lost 1 base and 4 bases respectively, with 6 bases between them.

Notes on this clonotype: This beta chain appears as a stray read in a library generated for alpha chains; its size is not informative. The chain links TRBV7-9 to TRBJ2-4; TRBD1 aligns across 7 bases. This CDR3 has 14 residues. Trimming removed 4 bases from V and 6 bases from J; junction bases left unmatched: 6. Per the germline V gene, CDR1 is SEHNR and CDR2 is FQNEAQ (reference sequence). CDR3 DNA sequence: TGTGCCAGCAGCTCAGACAGGGAGCGAAACATTCAGTACTTC. This sequence encodes CASSSDRERNIQYF.

About this clonotype itself: For a library built for alpha chains, this beta chain is a stray read; little rests on its size. The chain is built from TRBV5-1 and TRBJ2-7; 7 nucleotides agree with TRBD1. The CDR3 length is 14 residues. J was trimmed by 0 bases and V by 5 bases; bases with no gene match: 5. Germline assignment: CDR1 SGHRS and CDR2 YFSETQ. Written as DNA, the CDR3 is TGCGCCAGCAGACTCAGGGACAGCTCCTACGAGCAGTACTTC. It translates to CASRLRDSSYEQYF.

By sample fraction, this clonotype is large (0.1 to 1%). This beta chain is an unintended read in a library built for alpha chains; its size means little. The rearrangement links TRBV6-6 to TRBJ1-1; perhaps TRBD1 as D (6 bases). The CDR3 runs to 13 residues. Germline V gene data show CDR1 as MNHNY and CDR2 as SVGAGI (reference sequence). V was shortened by 5 bases and J by 6 bases, with 13 bases between the two germline ends. The CDR3 bases are TGTGCCAGCAGTAGGCTACAGGGAGCTGAAGCTTTCTTT. Protein product: CASSRLQGAEAFF.

This clonotype was observed at least ten times. Because the library targeted alpha chains, this beta chain is an off-target read whose size means little. The chain couples TRBV2 to TRBJ1-1; D not resolved. The germline gives CDR1 SNHLY, CDR2 FYNNEI. The germline V and J ends were trimmed by 4 bases and 12 bases, with 15 bases remaining between them. This CDR3 is built from 12 residues. The CDR3 region is CASSVRVEETFF. The CDR3 nucleotides are TGTGCCAGCAGTGTACGCGTAGAGGAGACTTTCTTT.

As for this clonotype: This beta chain appears as a stray read in a library generated for alpha chains; its size is not informative. The chain recombines TRBV7-9 with TRBJ2-1, with unresolved D. With 5 bases removed from V and 5 bases from J, the gap between germline ends came to 13 bases. The CDR3 covers 14 residues. CDR1 and CDR2 from the germline V gene are SEHNR and FQNEAQ (reference sequence). In DNA, the CDR3 is TGTGCCAGCAGCGCCCACTTGAACAACAATGAGCAGTTCTTC. Translating gives CASSAHLNNNEQFF.

In this sample, this clonotype is medium-sized. As an off-target read in a library built for alpha chains, this beta chain has a frequency of little significance. The chain combines TRBV5-1 with TRBJ1-6; D possibly corresponds to TRBD1 (5 bases). Germline V gene data show CDR1 as SGHRS and CDR2 as YFSETQ. V lost 3 bases and J 8 bases, leaving 15 bases between the germline ends. This CDR3 is built from 15 residues. The CDR3 coding sequence is TGCGCCAGCAGCTCGGGACTTCGGGAGGATTCACCCCTCCACTTT. Its translation is CASSSGLREDSPLHF.

This clonotype has only one observation. This beta chain was picked up by a library intended for alpha chains and is off target, so its count carries little meaning. CDR3 bases: TGCGCCAGCAGCTTGGTAGGTGGCGGGATCCAGGTAATGGATACGCAGTATTTT. As protein: CASSLVGGGIQVMDTQYF. The chain uses TRBV5-1 and TRBJ2-3; a weak D match, TRBD2 (6 bases). V shed 0 bases and J shed 6 bases, with 23 bases lying between them. CDR1 is SGHRS, CDR2 YFSETQ, per germline. CDR3 length equals 18 residues.

A word on this clonotype: Because the library targeted alpha chains, this beta chain is an off-target read whose size means little. The CDR3: CASRPPGLEGLEQYF. The CDR3 coding sequence is TGTGCCAGCAGACCCCCGGGACTCGAAGGTCTCGAGCAGTACTTC. This sequence joins TRBV6-2 or TRBV6-3 and TRBJ2-7; D perhaps matches TRBD2 (6 bases). Trimming took 6 bases from V and 6 from J, leaving 21 bases between them. The CDR3 length is 15 residues. CDR1 and CDR2 (germline): MNHEY, SVGEGT.

This clonotype is deemed medium-sized. This beta chain lies outside the target of a library built for alpha chains; its clone size means little. This chain joins TRBV28 and TRBJ2-2, with D hard to call. The length of the CDR3 is 12 residues. V was shortened by 5 bases and J by 5 bases, with 6 bases between the two germline ends. Germline values: CDR1 MDHEN, CDR2 SYDVKM. CDR3 residues: CASSTTTGELFF. Here the CDR3 DNA reads TGTGCCAGCAGTACGACGACCGGGGAGCTGTTTTTT.

This clonotype was observed at least ten times. As an off-target read in a library built for alpha chains, this beta chain has a frequency of little significance. The chain has TRBV7-2 and TRBJ2-3; no definite D call. Germline loops: CDR1 SGHTA, CDR2 FQGNSA. The V gene lost 1 base and the J gene lost 2 bases, with 7 bases spanning the gap. This CDR3 contains 14 residues. The CDR3 region has the DNA TGTGCCAGCAGCTTAGGGAGATCCACAGATACGCAGTATTTT. It translates to CASSLGRSTDTQYF.

Note on this clonotype: Because the library targeted alpha chains, this beta chain is an off-target read whose size means little. The chain combines TRBV7-6 with TRBJ2-7; D is uncertain. CDR3 length: 15 amino acids. The germline gives CDR1 SGHVS, CDR2 FNYEAQ. The V end was cut by 0 bases, the J end by 1 base, with 10 bases between. The CDR3 here is CASSLASGSSYEQYF. The CDR3 nucleotides read TGTGCCAGCAGCTTAGCTTCGGGCAGTTCCTACGAGCAGTACTTC.

By share of the sample, this clonotype is medium-sized (0.01 to 0.1%). This beta chain represents an off-target read in a library built for alpha chains; its size is of limited meaning. The chain joins TRBV11-2 to TRBJ2-3; D remains unclear. The CDR3 runs 15 residues. V was cut by 2 bases and J by 0 bases, with 9 bases left in between. Per germline, CDR1 SGHAT and CDR2 FQNNGV. The CDR3 protein is CASSLRIRSTDTQYF. The DNA for the CDR3 is TGTGCCAGCAGCTTACGTATAAGAAGCACAGATACGCAGTATTTT.

This clonotype was detected ten times or more. Being off target in a library aimed at alpha chains, this beta chain has a size of little meaning. The V and J genes are TRBV27 and TRBJ1-3; D remains unclear. V lost 6 bases, J lost 0 bases, and 12 bases lay in between. CDR1 is MNHEY, CDR2 SMNVEV, per germline (reference sequence). CDR3 length equals 15 residues. The CDR3, as DNA: TGTGCCAGCAGCCCACAGAGCAGCTCTGGAAACACCATATATTTT. Its translation: CASSPQSSSGNTIYF.